These 2 T cell receptor beta chains came from one sample sequenced in a study of blood T cell repertoires in COVID-19. The assay was immunoSEQ multiplex PCR, and TCRdb's table has in-frame clones only and misses some. The table has 250,000 to 350,000 clones, about 83% seen once. The sample was peripheral blood. These receptors were obtained from a woman between 50 and 59 years old with acute or convalescent COVID-19.

For this clone: Other DNA sequences of this sample code for an identical CDR3. The CDR3 loop reads CASSLGGGGETQYF. The CDR3 DNA sequence: TGTGCCAGCAGCTTAGGAGGGGGCGGGGAGACCCAGTACTTC. The chain is built from TRBV7-2 and TRBJ2-5, with 7 bases matching TRBD1. V was pared by 1 base and J by 5 bases, with 4 bases of the junction left unmatched. There are 14 residues in the CDR3. Looked up from germline, CDR1 is SGHTA and CDR2 is FQGNSA.

This chain joins TRBV5-1 and TRBJ2-1, with 8 positions matching TRBD2. Trimming at V came to 2 bases and at J to 2 bases, leaving 6 bases not matched to a gene. The V gene's germline CDR1 is SGHRS and CDR2 YFSETQ. This CDR3 comprises 16 residues. The CDR3 spells CASSFSPGGTYNEQFF. The CDR3, as DNA: TGCGCCAGCAGCTTCTCCCCGGGGGGGACCTACAATGAGCAGTTCTTC.